This is a list of T cell receptor beta chains from one sample in a study of T cell changes during pregnancy in multiple sclerosis. Using immunoSEQ multiplex PCR, the repertoire was profiled, and TCRdb retains in-frame clones only, with some absent. The profile shows about 72,000 clones, about nine tenths of them singletons. Material: peripheral blood, obtained in the third trimester of pregnancy. Every receptor here comes from a female donor in good health, enrolled as a control in a pregnancy study. The CDR3 runs from the conserved cysteine through the conserved F or W. A D gene is named only where the DNA matches it firmly. Clone size is shown for a subset of rows, as once, few, many or a class of expanded clone.

clone_size,d_call,j_call,v_call,cdr3_nt,cdr3_aa
NA,TRBD2,TRBJ2-1,TRBV28,TGTGCCAGCAGTCCGGGACTAGCGGGAGTGTCCTACAATGAGCAGTTCTTC,CASSPGLAGVSYNEQFF
NA,TRBD1,TRBJ1-5,TRBV4-1,TGCGCCAGCAGCCAAGATGAGGGACAGCGCCAACAGCCCCAGCATTTT,CASSQDEGQRQQPQHF
NA,TRBD2,TRBJ2-5,TRBV7-2,TGTGCCAGCCGACTAGCGGGGCTCACGGAAGAGACCCAGTACTTC,CASRLAGLTEETQYF
NA,NA,TRBJ2-3,TRBV6-5,TGTGCCAGCAGTTTTAACCCGGGGGGCACAGATACGCAGTATTTT,CASSFNPGGTDTQYF
NA,NA,TRBJ1-5,TRBV28,TGTGCCAGCAGTCCCTGGACACCCCTCGCAGCCCAGCATTTT,CASSPWTPLAAQHF
NA,TRBD1,TRBJ1-2,TRBV7-2,TGTGCCAGCAGCGCCGGACAGGGGATAGGTGGCTACACCTTC,CASSAGQGIGGYTF
NA,TRBD1,TRBJ2-3,TRBV5-1,TGCGCCAGCAGCTTGGCAGGGGGACCCGCGGATACGCAGTATTTT,CASSLAGGPADTQYF
NA,NA,TRBJ2-5,TRBV6-6,TGTGCCAGCAGTAACCGGGTCCAAGAGACCCAGTACTTC,CASSNRVQETQYF
few,TRBD1,TRBJ1-1,TRBV19,TGTGCCAGTAGCATCCGGGACAGGGCCGGTGGCACTGAAGCTTTCTTT,CASSIRDRAGGTEAFF
NA,TRBD1,TRBJ2-7,TRBV7-2,TGTGCCAGCAGCCTTCAATCAGCCGGGACAGGGTTCTACGAGCAGTACTTC,CASSLQSAGTGFYEQYF
NA,NA,TRBJ1-1,TRBV6-5,TGTGCCTCTCGTCGGGGGGGAACGGGCACTGAAGCTTTCTTT,CASRRGGTGTEAFF
NA,NA,TRBJ2-5,TRBV7-2,TGTGCCAGCAGCTTAGCGGCTAGCGGAGGGGGGGAGACCCAGTACTTC,CASSLAASGGGETQYF
NA,TRBD1,TRBJ1-5,TRBV19,TGTGCCAGTAGCCTCAGGGGGCCGGGTGAGAGTCAGCCCCAGCATTTT,CASSLRGPGESQPQHF
NA,TRBD2,TRBJ2-3,TRBV28,TGTGCCAGCAGTTTATATACTAGCGGTAGCACAGATACGCAGTATTTT,CASSLYTSGSTDTQYF
NA,NA,TRBJ1-2,TRBV6-1,TGTGCCAGCAGTGAAGCACTGGCTAACTATGGCTACACCTTC,CASSEALANYGYTF
NA,NA,TRBJ1-1,TRBV29-1,TGCAGCGTGAGGGCGGGGCTCACCGAAGCTTTCTTT,CSVRAGLTEAFF
NA,TRBD1,TRBJ1-2,TRBV19,TGTGCCAGTAGTGTCGGGACAGGAGGGTATGGCTACACCTTC,CASSVGTGGYGYTF
NA,NA,TRBJ1-1,TRBV6-1,TGTGCCAGCAGGGGCCTCGGGAGGGTCTCTGAAGCTTTCTTT,CASRGLGRVSEAFF
NA,TRBD1,TRBJ2-2,TRBV27,TGTGCCAGCAGTCGGGACAGCGCGAACACCGGGGAGCTGTTTTTT,CASSRDSANTGELFF
NA,NA,TRBJ2-2,TRBV6-5,TGTGCCAGCAGACTACAGGCGAGGAGCACCGGGGAGCTGTTTTTT,CASRLQARSTGELFF
NA,NA,TRBJ2-7,TRBV30,TGTGCCTGGACCCAGGTCAGGGTTGGCGAGCAGTACTTC,CAWTQVRVGEQYF
NA,NA,TRBJ1-5,TRBV5-6,TGTGCCAGCAGCTTGGAGAGAGACAATCAGCCCCAGCATTTT,CASSLERDNQPQHF
NA,TRBD1,TRBJ1-5,TRBV19,TGTGCCAGTAGTAGAACAGACAGGGACAATCAGCCCCAGCATTTT,CASSRTDRDNQPQHF
NA,NA,TRBJ2-1,TRBV21-1,TGTGCCAGCAGCAAAGCGCGACTAGCGGTCGACAATGAGCAGTTCTTC,CASSKARLAVDNEQFF
NA,NA,TRBJ2-7,TRBV2,TGTGCCAGCAGTGGGAGGGTCAGAGGGGTCGAGCAGTACTTC,CASSGRVRGVEQYF
NA,NA,TRBJ2-1,TRBV30,TGTGCCGGGGGGGCGCAAGAGAGATCTTACAATGAGCAGTTCTTC,CAGGAQERSYNEQFF
NA,NA,TRBJ1-1,TRBV18,TGTGCCAGCTCACCAAATACTGGCGGGGGAACGAGGACTGAAGCTTTCTTT,CASSPNTGGGTRTEAFF
NA,TRBD1,TRBJ1-1,TRBV2,TGTGCCAGGGACAGGGGAAACACTGAAGCTTTCTTT,CARDRGNTEAFF
NA,TRBD2,TRBJ2-1,TRBV13,TGTGCCAGCAGCTTCGGGACTAGCGGGGGGAGCTCCTACAATGAGCAGTTCTTC,CASSFGTSGGSSYNEQFF
NA,NA,TRBJ2-3,TRBV4-1,TGCGCCAGCAGCCAAGCATTACTTTCAGATACGCAGTATTTT,CASSQALLSDTQYF
NA,TRBD1,TRBJ1-2,TRBV10-3,TGTGCCATGAACAACAGGGGGGGTGGCTACACCTTC,CAMNNRGGGYTF
NA,NA,TRBJ2-7,TRBV14,TGTGCCAGCAGCCAAGGTTACTTAAGCAACGAGCAGTACTTC,CASSQGYLSNEQYF
NA,NA,TRBJ1-4,TRBV9,TGTGCCAGCAGCGGACTAGGGGAAAAACTGTTTTTT,CASSGLGEKLFF
NA,TRBD2,TRBJ2-3,TRBV19,TGTGCCAGTAGTATGTTACCTAGAGCGGGGGCGGCAGATACGCAGTATTTT,CASSMLPRAGAADTQYF
NA,NA,TRBJ1-2,TRBV6-1,TGTGCCAGCAGTACCCCCGGGGAGAACTATGGCTACACCTTC,CASSTPGENYGYTF
once,TRBD1,TRBJ1-5,TRBV19,TGTGCCAGTAGTATTTCGGGGCCAGGGGGATCCTATAGCAATCAGCCCCAGCATTTT,CASSISGPGGSYSNQPQHF
NA,NA,TRBJ2-7,TRBV27,TGTGCCAGCAGCCTTAAACAGGGCTACGAGCAGTACTTC,CASSLKQGYEQYF
NA,TRBD1,TRBJ1-1,TRBV5-1,TGCGCCAGCTTGCCGGGACAGGGGAACACTGAAGCTTTCTTT,CASLPGQGNTEAFF
NA,NA,TRBJ1-4,TRBV7-2,TGTGCCAGCAGCTTAAGGGAGGTGAATGAAAAACTGTTTTTT,CASSLREVNEKLFF
NA,NA,TRBJ2-6,TRBV10-2,TGCGCCAGCAAAGGGGCTGGGGCCAACGTCCTGACTTTC,CASKGAGANVLTF
NA,NA,TRBJ2-3,TRBV4-1,TGCGCCAGCAGCCAAGCCCAGCAGGGGCCAGATACGCAGTATTTT,CASSQAQQGPDTQYF
NA,TRBD2,TRBJ2-6,TRBV7-9,TGTGCCAGCAGCCCGACGTCGGGGGGACCTGGGGCCAACGTCCTGACTTTC,CASSPTSGGPGANVLTF
NA,NA,TRBJ2-3,TRBV5-4,TGTGCCAGCAGCTTGGTTCCGGGGGGCACAGATACGCAGTATTTT,CASSLVPGGTDTQYF
NA,TRBD2,TRBJ2-3,TRBV4-1,TGCGCCAGCAGCCAAGTTTCGCTAGCGGGGGGGCTCGCCACAGATACGCAGTATTTT,CASSQVSLAGGLATDTQYF